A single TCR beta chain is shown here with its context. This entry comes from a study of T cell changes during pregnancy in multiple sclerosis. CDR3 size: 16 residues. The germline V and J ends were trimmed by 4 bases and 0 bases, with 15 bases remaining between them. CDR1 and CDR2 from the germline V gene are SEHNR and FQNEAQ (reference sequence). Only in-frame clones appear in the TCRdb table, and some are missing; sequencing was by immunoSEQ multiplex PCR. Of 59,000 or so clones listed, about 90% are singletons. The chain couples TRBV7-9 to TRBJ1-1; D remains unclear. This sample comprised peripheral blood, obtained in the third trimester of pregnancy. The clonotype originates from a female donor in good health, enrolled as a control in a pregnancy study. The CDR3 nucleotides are TGTGCCAGCAGCTCTCCCCGGGTCCTTATGAACACTGAAGCTTTCTTT. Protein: CASSSPRVLMNTEAFF.